The 23 T cell receptor beta chains given below trace back to one sample, sequenced in a study of early T cells in non-severe SARS-CoV-2 infection. TCRdb used MiXCR to reprocess the 5' RACE reads, holding one entry per CDR3 protein. Of over 55,000 distinct CDR3 sequences detected, roughly a tenth appear once; the ten largest clones hold 1.2%. The sample consisted of whole blood. These receptors all stem from an adult who was a healthcare worker with PCR-confirmed SARS-CoV-2 infection or an uninfected control (not recorded which).

V is TRBV18 and J is TRBJ2-7; TRBD1 matches 9 bases. CDR3 length: 13 residues. Germline V gene sequence: CDR1 KGHSH, CDR2 LQKENI. V dropped 6 bases and J dropped 7; count of bases not matched to a gene: 7. The CDR3: CASSPGTGKEQYV. DNA of the CDR3: TGTGCCAGCTCCCCAGGGACAGGGAAAGAGCAGTACGTC.

This clonotype was counted ten times or more. This chain uses TRBV25-1 with TRBJ1-4; D perhaps matches TRBD1 (5 bases). V lost 3 bases to trimming and J lost 7 bases, with 18 bases between them. CDR3 length equals 16 residues. CDR1 is MGHDK, CDR2 SYGVNS, per germline. DNA for the CDR3: TGTGCCAGCAGTGACGGGAGGGGTTATAGGGTTGAAAAACTGTTTTTT. This translates into CASSDGRGYRVEKLFF.

In this sample, this clonotype turned up a few times. This sequence joins TRBV4-1 and TRBJ1-3, with D possibly matching TRBD1 (6 bases). The V end was cut by 1 base, the J end by 1 base, with 11 bases between. This CDR3 spans 16 amino acids. Germline CDR1 MGHRA, CDR2 YSYEKL. In DNA form, the CDR3 reads TGCGCCAGCAGCCAAGGGACAGTGGGATCTGGAAACACCATATATTTT. Its translation: CASSQGTVGSGNTIYF.

This clonotype was counted a few times. The chain has TRBV3-1 and TRBJ1-2; TRBD1 matches 11 bases. Germline V CDR1 and CDR2: LGHDT, YNNKEL (reference sequence). The CDR3 covers 15 residues. The J segment lost 7 bases and the V segment lost 4 bases, leaving 8 bases of the junction unmatched. The CDR3 loop reads CASSPQGGQGAGYTF. The CDR3 region has the DNA TGTGCCAGCAGCCCACAGGGAGGACAGGGGGCTGGCTACACCTTC.

This clonotype was counted at least ten times. The chain couples TRBV27 to TRBJ2-3, with TRBD2 identical over 8 bases. In germline, CDR1 is MNHEY, CDR2 SMNVEV (reference sequence). The CDR3 length is 16 residues. With 8 bases clipped from V and 3 bases from J, the junction kept 13 bases outside the gene matches. Here the CDR3 reads CASRGRGALETDTQYF. CDR3 in DNA: TGTGCCAGCCGGGGGCGGGGGGCCCTTGAGACAGATACGCAGTATTTT.

This clonotype occurred a few times. The chain is built from TRBV20-1 and TRBJ2-5; a possible D gene is TRBD2 (6 bases). Between the trimmed V and J ends, which lost 5 bases and 10 bases, there was a span of 23 bases. This CDR3 comprises 14 residues. The germline CDR1 and CDR2 sequences are DFQATT and SNEGSKA (reference sequence). CDR3 residues: CSASKTNPGLVQYF. DNA for the CDR3: TGCAGTGCTTCTAAGACCAATCCGGGACTTGTCCAGTACTTC.

The sample holds a few counts of this clonotype. The chain combines TRBV28 with TRBJ2-1; D may correspond to TRBD1 or TRBD2 (6 bases each). The CDR3 runs 15 residues. In germline, CDR1 is MDHEN, CDR2 SYDVKM. V lost 7 bases to trimming and J lost 3 bases, with 16 bases between them. DNA for the CDR3: TGTGCCAGCAAGATTACGGGGGACAACTACAATGAGCAGTTCTTC. Residues: CASKITGDNYNEQFF. Together with reference TRBV28 and TRBJ2-1, the CDR3 gives the full variable domain: DVKVTQSSRYLVKRTGEKVFLECVQDMDHENMFWYRQDPGLGLRLIYFSYDVKMKEKGDIPEGYSVSREKKERFSLILESASTNQTSMYLCASKITGDNYNEQFFGPGTRLTVL.

This chain connects TRBV19 to TRBJ1-5; possibly TRBD1 for D (6 bases). Per the germline V gene, CDR1 is LNHDA and CDR2 is SQIVND (reference sequence). V was shortened by 9 bases and J by 0 bases, with 12 bases between the two germline ends. The CDR3 sequence is 14 residues long. This CDR3 reads CASRTAYSNQPQHF. CDR3 DNA: TGTGCCAGCAGGACAGCCTATAGCAATCAGCCCCAGCATTTT.

This sequence joins TRBV27 and TRBJ2-2; no clear D gene. Germline-derived CDR1 and CDR2 are MNHEY and SMNVEV (reference sequence). The CDR3 is made up of 17 amino acids. V shed 3 bases and J shed 6 bases, with 20 bases lying between them. The CDR3 reads CASSFRRRSLSAGELFF. The CDR3 region has the DNA TGTGCCAGCAGTTTCCGGCGGCGTTCGCTCTCTGCCGGGGAGCTGTTTTTT.

V is TRBV25-1 and J is TRBJ2-2; no clear D. CDR3 length: 13 residues. V was pared by 2 bases and J by 4 bases, with 5 bases between. Germline CDR1 MGHDK, CDR2 SYGVNS. The CDR3 nucleotides are TGTGCCAGCAGTGAACAGTCCACCGGGGAGCTGTTTTTT. Protein sequence: CASSEQSTGELFF. Based on the CDR3 plus reference TRBV25-1 and TRBJ2-2, the full variable domain is EADIYQTPRYLVIGTGKKITLECSQTMGHDKMYWYQQDPGMELHLIHYSYGVNSTEKGDLSSESTVSRIRTEHFPLTLESARPSHTSQYLCASSEQSTGELFFGEGSRLTVL.

This clonotype was observed at least ten times. This rearrangement joins TRBV5-8 to TRBJ1-4; perhaps TRBD1 as D (5 bases). The CDR3 has 14 amino acids. CDR1 and CDR2 from the germline V gene are SGHTS and YDEGEE. V shed 2 bases and J shed 7 bases, with 12 bases lying between them. In DNA, the CDR3 is TGTGCCAGCAGCTTCCCAGGGACGGGTGAAAAACTGTTTTTT. Protein sequence: CASSFPGTGEKLFF.

This clonotype was counted only a few times. V is TRBV6-4 and J is TRBJ2-1; D is possibly TRBD1 (6 bases). V lost 5 bases to trimming and J lost 0 bases, with 11 bases between them. Per the germline V gene, CDR1 is MRHNA and CDR2 is SNTAGT. This CDR3 is built from 15 residues. CDR3 DNA: TGTGCCAGCAGTCGGACAGCACACTCCTACAATGAGCAGTTCTTC. Translation gives CASSRTAHSYNEQFF.

This clonotype was found many times. This chain connects TRBV7-9 to TRBJ2-7, with TRBD1 matching over 8 bases. V trimming: 4 bases; J trimming: 4 bases; junction bases outside the gene matches: 12. The CDR3 is 16 amino acids. CDR1 SEHNR and CDR2 FQNEAQ come from the germline V gene (reference sequence). The CDR3 reads CASSSRQDRVTYEQYV. The DNA for the CDR3 is TGTGCCAGCAGCTCACGCCAGGACAGGGTAACATACGAGCAGTACGTC.

The rearrangement uses TRBV20-1 and TRBJ1-6; 8 bases fit TRBD1. The CDR3 consists of 14 residues. V gave up 5 bases and J gave up 8 bases; unmatched junction bases: 8. Germline assignment: CDR1 DFQATT and CDR2 SNEGSKA (reference sequence). The chain's CDR3 is CSAQVQGADSPLHF. CDR3 sequence (DNA): TGCAGTGCTCAAGTTCAGGGGGCTGATTCACCCCTCCACTTT.

The rearrangement uses TRBV6-5 and TRBJ2-5; TRBD1 is a possible D gene (5 bases). The germline V and J ends were trimmed by 2 bases and 3 bases, with 10 bases remaining between them. The CDR3 extends over 14 amino acids. Per germline, CDR1 MNHEY and CDR2 SVGAGI. The CDR3 DNA is TGTGCCAGCAGTTACACAGGACCTAAAGAGACCCAGTACTTC. This gives the protein CASSYTGPKETQYF.

This clonotype was recorded many times. This sequence joins TRBV5-4 and TRBJ1-1, with 7 bases aligning to TRBD1. The junction had 6 bases not matched to a gene; V was cut back by 4 bases and J by 6 bases. Germline V CDR1 and CDR2: SGHNT, YYREEE (reference sequence). The CDR3 consists of 13 residues. The CDR3 protein is CASSAGTVAEAFF. CDR3 nucleotide sequence: TGTGCCAGCAGCGCAGGGACAGTGGCTGAAGCTTTCTTT.

This clonotype came up a few times. CDR3 loop: CASSLLRKDTQYF. Here the CDR3 DNA reads TGCGCCAGCAGTCTTCTTCGTAAAGATACGCAGTATTTT. This chain links TRBV10-2 with TRBJ2-3; D not certain. Germline V CDR1 and CDR2: WSHSY, SAAADI. The CDR3 has 13 residues. The V and J ends lost 5 bases and 5 bases respectively, with 11 bases between them.

This rearrangement joins TRBV20-1 to TRBJ1-5, with TRBD1 matching over 9 bases. The CDR3 totals 15 residues. Germline CDR1 and CDR2: DFQATT and SNEGSKA (reference sequence). The junction had 9 bases not matched to a gene; V was cut back by 5 bases and J by 4 bases. CDR3 region: CSAEQGAGRNQPQHF. The DNA of the CDR3 is TGCAGTGCTGAACAGGGGGCGGGCAGGAATCAGCCCCAGCATTTT.

This clonotype has just a few counts. This chain connects TRBV5-1 to TRBJ1-4; a possible D gene is TRBD1 (6 bases). The CDR3 runs 13 residues. In germline, CDR1 is SGHRS, CDR2 YFSETQ. V lost 4 bases to trimming and J lost 8 bases, with 12 bases between them. This CDR3 reads CASSLRRGEKLFF. CDR3 bases: TGCGCCAGCAGCCTGAGGAGGGGGGAAAAACTGTTTTTT.

This clonotype has a single count. At one boundary the junction diverges from the germline segment, which might be a read error. The CDR3 protein is CASSMWGTGRETQYF. The CDR3 nucleotides read TGTGCCAGTAGTATGTGGGGGACAGGGCGGGAGACCCAGTACTTT. The chain couples TRBV19 to TRBJ2-5; TRBD1 matches 9 bases. This CDR3 contains 15 residues. Germline CDR1 and CDR2: LNHDA and SQIVND (reference sequence).

This clonotype was detected only a few times. The chain is built from TRBV27 and TRBJ1-2; D remains ambiguous. CDR1 is MNHEY and CDR2 is SMNVEV in the germline V gene (reference sequence). V gave up 3 bases and J gave up 2 bases, with 7 bases separating them. The CDR3 totals 13 residues. The CDR3 coding sequence is TGTGCCAGCAGTTTCGTGGGAAACTATGGCTACACCTTC. Translating it yields CASSFVGNYGYTF.

This clonotype was observed at least ten times. The junction departs from the called germline gene at one end, perhaps through a read error. The chain carries TRBV2 and TRBJ2-3, with no clear D. CDR1 and CDR2 from the germline V gene are SNHLY and FYNNEI. This CDR3 has 14 amino acids. CDR3 DNA sequence: TGTGCCAGCAGGGAAGCTCCTTGGACAGATACGCAGTATTTT. Protein: CASREAPWTDTQYF.

This clonotype was seen at least ten times. The chain uses TRBV5-1 and TRBJ2-1; perhaps TRBD1 as D (5 bases). Germline-derived CDR1 and CDR2 are SGHRS and YFSETQ. V gave up 0 bases and J gave up 7 bases, with 11 bases separating them. This CDR3 comprises 14 residues. The CDR3 here is CASSLVQGPNEQFF. CDR3 DNA sequence: TGCGCCAGCAGCTTGGTTCAGGGTCCTAATGAGCAGTTCTTC.